These T cell receptor beta chains were read from a single sample in a study of blood T cell repertoires in COVID-19. The repertoire was sequenced with immunoSEQ multiplex PCR; TCRdb's copy has only in-frame clones and lacks some. Of around 190,000 clones listed, roughly 80% are singletons. Sequenced material: peripheral blood. The receptor source for this set is a woman in her 70s with COVID-19, enrolled during active disease. CDR3s include the opening cysteine and the closing phenylalanine or tryptophan. Each record gives: V gene, J gene, D gene, CDR3 protein. D genes are given only for firm matches.

TRBV18,TRBJ1-2,NA,CASSRDQAGGYTF
TRBV18,TRBJ2-1,TRBD1,CASSPLGQGYNEQFF
TRBV2,TRBJ2-1,TRBD2,CASMGGLPSYNEQFF
TRBV6-6,TRBJ1-2,TRBD1,CASSPGQGAFRYTF
TRBV7-9,TRBJ2-5,NA,CASSPRGPETQYF
TRBV7-9,TRBJ1-2,TRBD1,CASSIGTGIDGYTF
TRBV6-5,TRBJ2-5,TRBD1,CASSYFADRETQYF
TRBV3-1/TRBV3-2,TRBJ2-7,TRBD1,CASSPRGREQYF
TRBV29-1,TRBJ2-5,NA,CSVEGGQGEETQYF
TRBV4-1,TRBJ2-7,TRBD2,CASSQEALGTLADFYEQYF
TRBV2,TRBJ2-7,TRBD2,CASSGTSGRPDEQYF
TRBV28,TRBJ2-1,TRBD1,CASQGWGQGSYNEQFF
TRBV20-1,TRBJ2-7,TRBD1,CSASAPGQLTYEQYF
TRBV5-1,TRBJ2-1,TRBD2,CASSSGTRLYNEQFF
TRBV6-6,TRBJ2-7,NA,CATSREYEQYF
TRBV9,TRBJ1-5,NA,CASSVDPTGNQPQHF
TRBV11-2,TRBJ2-7,NA,CASSLRGRLSYEQYF
TRBV5-1,TRBJ1-4,TRBD1,CASSSRTGTNEKLFF
TRBV4-1,TRBJ2-7,NA,CASSPEKTDYEQYF
TRBV7-2,TRBJ2-1,NA,CASSLRDKEQFF
TRBV2,TRBJ1-1,NA,CASRNRQAGVEAFF
TRBV18,TRBJ2-5,TRBD1,CASSPGTEETQYF
TRBV7-2,TRBJ2-1,NA,CASGRGSSYNEQFF
TRBV6-2/TRBV6-3,TRBJ1-5,TRBD1,CASSYPGGGQPQHF
TRBV28,TRBJ1-2,NA,CASSIGADVGGYTF
TRBV7-7,TRBJ2-3,TRBD2,CASSLAPLAGTDTQYF
TRBV5-6,TRBJ2-1,TRBD2,CASSWGLAGAYNEQFF